A selection of T cell receptor beta chains follows, all from one sample in a study of identical twins. Via MiXCR, TCRdb re-called the 5' RACE reads, giving one row per CDR3 protein. The sample lists just over 500,000 distinct CDR3 sequences; roughly a fifth were seen once. These data are also associated with another study on T cells expressing NK-cell markers.

The sequenced sample was CD4+ T cells sorted from blood. These receptors originate from a woman between 18 and 29 years old in good health. The CDR3 runs from the conserved cysteine through the conserved F or W. A D gene is named only where the DNA matches it firmly. Part of the rows lack a size; the others show once, few, many or a class for expanded clones.

clone size,V gene,J gene,D gene,CDR3 DNA,CDR3 protein
few,TRBV7-8,TRBJ2-7,TRBD1,TGTGCCAGCAGCCCCCGGGACAGGGTGGGCGAGCAGTACTTC,CASSPRDRVGEQYF
few,TRBV10-2,TRBJ2-3,TRBD2,TGCGCCAGCAGTGAGGCGGGACTAGAAGAGACAGATACGCAGTATTTT,CASSEAGLEETDTQYF
NA,TRBV5-1,TRBJ1-2,NA,TGCGCCAGCAGCTTATTATCTCGGGATGGCTACACCTTC,CASSLLSRDGYTF
many,TRBV12-3/TRBV12-4,TRBJ1-2,TRBD1,TGTGCCAGCAGTGCGGACAGGGAAACGCACTATGGCTACACCTTC,CASSADRETHYGYTF
few,TRBV11-2,TRBJ2-2,TRBD2,TGTGCCAGCAGCTTAGAGCTAGCGGGGGGCCCGAACACCGGGGAGCTGTTTTTT,CASSLELAGGPNTGELFF
NA,TRBV5-1,TRBJ1-6,TRBD1,TGCGCCAGCAGCGGTGGACAGGGCAATTCACCCCTCCACTTT,CASSGGQGNSPLHF
NA,TRBV5-1,TRBJ2-7,NA,TGCGCCAGCAGCTTGGAGACGGTAAGCTCCTACGAGCAGTACTTC,CASSLETVSSYEQYF
many,TRBV12-3/TRBV12-4,TRBJ2-7,TRBD1,TGTGCCAGCAGCCGGCGTGGGACAGGGCAAGACGAGCAGTACTTC,CASSRRGTGQDEQYF
few,TRBV6-1,TRBJ2-5,NA,TGTGCCAGCAGCACGTGGGGGGCGAAGACCCAGTACTTC,CASSTWGAKTQYF
few,TRBV4-3,TRBJ2-7,NA,TGCGCCAGCAGCCAACTGTCGGGGAGTAGCGAGCTTCCCTACGAGCAGTACTTC,CASSQLSGSSELPYEQYF
NA,TRBV20-1,TRBJ2-7,TRBD2,TGCAGTGCTAGAGATCTCCGGGAGGGGATTTCCGAGCAGTACTTC,CSARDLREGISEQYF
few,TRBV20-1,TRBJ2-7,NA,TGCAGTGCCACGAGACCCGGCCGTGGCGAGCAGTACTTC,CSATRPGRGEQYF
few,TRBV12-3/TRBV12-4,TRBJ2-3,NA,TGTGCCAGCAGTTTAATAGCGTCGGGGTCAGATACGCAGTATTTT,CASSLIASGSDTQYF
few,TRBV20-1,TRBJ2-1,NA,TGCAGTGCTTGGAGGGGCGATGAGCAGTTCTTC,CSAWRGDEQFF
many,TRBV11-2,TRBJ2-1,NA,TGTGCCAGCAGCTTAGTTAGCGGAGGTGTTGGACGGGCTAATGAGCAGTTCTTC,CASSLVSGGVGRANEQFF
NA,TRBV5-5,TRBJ2-3,NA,TGTGCCAGCATGTTGGGCCCCACAGATACGCAGTATTTT,CASMLGPTDTQYF
NA,TRBV10-3,TRBJ2-7,NA,TGTGCCTCTCGACAGTCCGGCGAGCAGTACTTC,CASRQSGEQYF
once,TRBV7-2,TRBJ2-7,NA,TGTGCCAGCAGCCCCGACCAGATCTACGAGCAGTACTTC,CASSPDQIYEQYF
few,TRBV23-1,TRBJ1-6,NA,TGCGCCAGCAGTCTCAACCTAACGAGCGGGCATTCACCCCTCCACTTT,CASSLNLTSGHSPLHF
few,TRBV20-1,TRBJ2-7,TRBD2,TGCAGTGCTATAGCGGGAGGAAGAGAGCAGTACTTC,CSAIAGGREQYF
many,TRBV20-1,TRBJ1-4,NA,TGCAGTGCTAGAGGGCCTAATGAAAAACTGTTTTTT,CSARGPNEKLFF
NA,TRBV11-2,TRBJ2-1,NA,TGTGCCAGCAGCTTAGCCGAGACTTACAATGAGCAGTTCTTC,CASSLAETYNEQFF
NA,TRBV5-5,TRBJ1-3,NA,TGTGCCAGCAGCTTGGCCGGTATCGCTGGAAACACCATATATTTT,CASSLAGIAGNTIYF
NA,TRBV20-1,TRBJ2-2,TRBD2,TGCAGTGCTACAGCGGGGGGGACAGAAGGGGAGCTGTTTTTT,CSATAGGTEGELFF
NA,TRBV24-1,TRBJ2-1,NA,TGTGCCACCAGTGATCCCTCTATCAATGAGCAGTTCTTC,CATSDPSINEQFF